This record concerns one TCR beta chain sequence. Its antigen specificity is not known. No qualities accompany the bases; no much larger clone lies one base away. The data are from a study of vaccination and CD4 T cells after COVID-19 (dated by TCRdb to the early 2020s). As for the study more broadly: SARS-CoV-2 positivity had been established in the convalescent patients by nasal swab PCR, and mild disease was recorded in roughly 10 of these patients and severe disease in one. For a few convalescent patients, samples were collected at an early post-vaccination timepoint (day 14) as well as at a late post-vaccination timepoint (days 161 to 241). Post-COVID blood samples from convalescent patients were collected a median of roughly 100 days after diagnosis, with a range of 35 to 161 days. The convalescent cohort comprised six males and four females, including two Hispanic individuals, seven Caucasians, two Asians and one multiracial person. Culture stimuli were overlapping spike peptide pools from SARS-CoV-2 and from the common cold coronaviruses HCoV-NL63, HCoV-OC43 and HCoV-229E. In control cultures, a CEFX viral epitope pool was used as positive control, an HIV-1 Nef peptide pool was used as negative control, or no peptide was added. Each participant got two doses of either the Pfizer-BioNTech BNT162b2 vaccine (n=8) or the Moderna mRNA-1273 vaccine (n=2). Post-vaccine blood samples were collected a median of about 72 days after the second vaccine dose, ranging from about 13 to 250 days. In ten to eleven COVID-19 convalescent patients and several infection-naive healthy vaccine recipients, researchers compared the spike-specific CD4+ TCR repertoire from before mRNA vaccination with the repertoire from after. The study at large found these results: The median count of SARS-CoV-2-reactive clonotypes went up from roughly 21 after infection to approximately 40 after vaccination, although the change was not significant. Among convalescent patients, a median around 89% of the SARS-CoV-2-reactive clones seen after vaccination appeared only after vaccination, which suggests priming specific to the vaccine. Of the vaccine-specific clones in convalescent patients, 304 of 307, or nearly all, reacted only to SARS-CoV-2 spike and did not cross-react with common cold coronaviruses. Relatively few convalescent patients were included in the study, and early timepoints after natural infection were not analyzed.

Sample time point, as interpreted from the label and publication: late sampling 161 to 241 days after vaccination in three convalescent patients. The label giving this sample's treatment or condition can be read as: approximately nine-day PBMC culture with coronavirus spike peptide pools or control peptides (ViraFEST assay). The study used the ViraFEST assay, which expanded antigen-specific T cells with peptide pools and then identified expanded clonotypes by TCR sequencing. The positive SARS-CoV-2 PCR tests of the convalescent patients were dated from March to December 2020, before the Alpha, Beta and Delta variants emerged in the United States. Each well held 2 million or so PBMCs cultured in IMDM containing about 5% human AB serum and roughly 10 IU/ml IL-2, with roughly 10 ug/ml peptide pools added. On days 3 and 7, half of the culture medium was replaced with fresh IL-2-containing medium. Once the cells had been in culture for around ten days, the EasySep CD4+ T cell isolation kit was used to isolate CD4+ T cells by negative selection. PBMCs were separated from whole blood using Ficoll-Paque Plus gradient centrifugation and then either used fresh or cryopreserved at -140C. In general, triplicate wells were set up for every culture condition.

The library was made by PCR. TCR sequencing of DNA from cultured CD4+ T cells used the Oncomine TCR Beta short-read assay at the Johns Hopkins FTIC core. The QIAamp micro DNA kit was used to extract genomic DNA from the cultured CD4+ T cells. Oncomine TCR Beta libraries from cultured CD4+ T cells were pooled with unique dual indexes and sequenced on an Illumina iSeq 100. In the source study's methods: Non-productive sequences were removed, and CDR3s that did not start with C, did not end with F or W, or were shorter than 7 amino acids were discarded. The MANAFEST web application was used to identify antigen-specific clonotypes by comparing peptide-stimulated wells against reference wells and other culture wells. An FDR below 0.05, an odds ratio above 5, and a productive frequency above 0.1% in at least two of three replicate wells were required for clones to be considered positive. A clonotype was classed as cross-reactive if the clonotype showed significant expansion both in SARS-CoV-2 spike wells and in at least one common cold coronavirus spike condition. CDR3 homology was assessed with Levenshtein distances (stringdist) and unrooted phylogenetic trees (ape) in R version 3.6.1. TCRdb reworked the public reads: Q25 trimming with fastp, MiXCR clone assembly, productive beta chains retained. CDR3 protein duplicates are merged, each entry listing the most common genes and DNA. These V and J calls derive from TCRdb rather than the authors' analysis. This sample has tens of thousands of distinct CDR3 sequences in its table, and around 28% of those were observed once. The ten largest make up under 8.5% of the sample.

Measured from the cysteine to the phenylalanine, the CDR3 is 17 residues long. The kept DNA is CDR3 alone, 51 bases in frame from the first base. V is pruned by 3 bases and J by 6 bases, leaving 10 bases of the junction without a gene match. The CDR1 and CDR2 encoded by the germline V gene (reference sequence) are LNHDA and SQIVND. In this chain, TRBV19 is recombined with TRBJ2-7; a stretch of 14 junction bases matches TRBD2. The sequences come from CD4+ T cells from blood, cultured in vitro, collected about 7 months after SARS-CoV-2 vaccination. The origin of this receptor is a human donor who had recovered from COVID-19. At the DNA level, the sequence is TGTGCCAGTAGTATGGGGACTAGCGGGAGTTATGGTGGCGAGCAGTACTTC. Its protein is CASSMGTSGSYGGEQYF. The variable domain in full, with residues beyond the CDR3 obtained from the reference TRBV19 and TRBJ2-7 genes, is DGGITQSPKYLFRKEGQNVTLSCEQNLNHDAMYWYRQDPGQGLRLIYYSQIVNDFQKGDIAEGYSVSREKKESFPLTVTSAQKNPTAFYLCASSMGTSGSYGGEQYFGPGTRLTVT.